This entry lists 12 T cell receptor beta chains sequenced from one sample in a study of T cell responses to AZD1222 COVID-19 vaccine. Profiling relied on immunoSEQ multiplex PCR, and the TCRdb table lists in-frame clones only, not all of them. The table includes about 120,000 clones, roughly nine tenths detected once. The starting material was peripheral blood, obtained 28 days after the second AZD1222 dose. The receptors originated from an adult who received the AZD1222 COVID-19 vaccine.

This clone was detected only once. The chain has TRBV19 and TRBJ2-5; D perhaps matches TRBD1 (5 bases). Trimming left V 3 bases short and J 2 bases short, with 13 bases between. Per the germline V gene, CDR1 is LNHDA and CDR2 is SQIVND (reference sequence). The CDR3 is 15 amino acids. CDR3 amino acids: CASSIRAGLQETQYF. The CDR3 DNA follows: TGTGCCAGTAGTATTCGGGCAGGGCTTCAAGAGACCCAGTACTTC.

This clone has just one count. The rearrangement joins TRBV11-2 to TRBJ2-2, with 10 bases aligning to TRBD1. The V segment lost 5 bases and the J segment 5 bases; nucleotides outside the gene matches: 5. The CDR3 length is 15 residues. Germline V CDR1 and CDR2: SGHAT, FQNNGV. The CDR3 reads CASSNRDRGTGELFF. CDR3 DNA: TGTGCCAGCAGCAACCGGGACAGGGGAACCGGGGAGCTGTTTTTT. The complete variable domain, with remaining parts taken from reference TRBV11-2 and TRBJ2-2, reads EAGVAQSPRYKIIEKRQSVAFWCNPISGHATLYWYQQILGQGPKLLIQFQNNGVVDDSQLPKDRFSAERLKGVDSTLKIQPAKLEDSAVYLCASSNRDRGTGELFFGEGSRLTVL.

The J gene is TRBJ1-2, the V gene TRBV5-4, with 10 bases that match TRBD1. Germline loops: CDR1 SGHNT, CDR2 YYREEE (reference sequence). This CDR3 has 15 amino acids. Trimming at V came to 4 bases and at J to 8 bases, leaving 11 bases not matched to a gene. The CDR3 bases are TGTGCCAGCAGCACCCCCCATGACAGGGGGCAGGGCTACACCTTC. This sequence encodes CASSTPHDRGQGYTF.

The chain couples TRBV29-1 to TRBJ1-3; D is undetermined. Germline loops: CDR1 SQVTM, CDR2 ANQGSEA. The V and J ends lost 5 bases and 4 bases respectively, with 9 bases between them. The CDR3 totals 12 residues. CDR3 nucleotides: TGCAGCGTTAGGACCATCGGAAACACCATATATTTT. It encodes CSVRTIGNTIYF.

The CDR3 DNA reads as TGTGCCAGCAGCCACCTAACAGCGAACACTGAAGCTTTCTTT. Translation gives CASSHLTANTEAFF. The chain has TRBV3-1 (or the pseudogene TRBV3-2) and TRBJ1-1; D uncertain. CDR3 size: 14 residues. Per the germline V gene, CDR1 is LGHDT and CDR2 is YNNKEL (reference sequence). Trimming removed 3 bases from V and 1 base from J, with 9 bases in between.

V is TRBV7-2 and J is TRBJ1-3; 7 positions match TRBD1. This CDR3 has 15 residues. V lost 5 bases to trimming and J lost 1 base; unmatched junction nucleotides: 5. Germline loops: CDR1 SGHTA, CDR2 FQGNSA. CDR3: CASSQGTASGNTIYF. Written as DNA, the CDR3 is TGTGCCAGCAGCCAGGGGACAGCTTCTGGAAACACCATATATTTT.

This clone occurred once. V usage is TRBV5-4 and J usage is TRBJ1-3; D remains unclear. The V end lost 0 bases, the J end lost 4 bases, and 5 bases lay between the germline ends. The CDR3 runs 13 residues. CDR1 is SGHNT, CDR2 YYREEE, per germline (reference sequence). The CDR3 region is CASSLEFGNTIYF. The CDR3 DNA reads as TGTGCCAGCAGCTTGGAATTCGGAAACACCATATATTTT.

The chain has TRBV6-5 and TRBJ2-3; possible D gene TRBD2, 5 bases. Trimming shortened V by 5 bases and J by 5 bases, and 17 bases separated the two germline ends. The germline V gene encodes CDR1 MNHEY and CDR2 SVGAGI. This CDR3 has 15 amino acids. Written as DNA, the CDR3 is TGTGCCAGCAGTCTCTCGGCGGGTGTGAGAGATACGCAGTATTTT. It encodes CASSLSAGVRDTQYF.

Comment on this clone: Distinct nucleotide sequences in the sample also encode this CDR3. CDR3 region: CASSLSGYEQYF. The CDR3 DNA sequence: TGTGCCAGCAGTTTATCGGGATACGAGCAGTACTTC. The gene calls are TRBV27 and TRBJ2-7, with unresolved D. Germline CDR1 reads MNHEY; CDR2 reads SMNVEV (reference sequence). The CDR3 runs 12 residues. The germline V and J ends were trimmed by 0 bases and 4 bases, with 4 bases remaining between them.

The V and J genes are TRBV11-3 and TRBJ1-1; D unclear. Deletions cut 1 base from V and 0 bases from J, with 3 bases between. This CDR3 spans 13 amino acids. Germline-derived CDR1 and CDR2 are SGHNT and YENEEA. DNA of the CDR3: TGTGCCAGCAGCTTAGCCGTGAACACTGAAGCTTTCTTT. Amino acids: CASSLAVNTEAFF.

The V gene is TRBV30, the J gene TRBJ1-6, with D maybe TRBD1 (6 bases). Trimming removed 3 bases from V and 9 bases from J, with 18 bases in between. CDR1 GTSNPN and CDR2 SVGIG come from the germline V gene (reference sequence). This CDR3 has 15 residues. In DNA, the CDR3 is TGTGCCTGGAGGACCAGGACAGCGGAACTTTCACCCCTCCACTTT. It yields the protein CAWRTRTAELSPLHF.

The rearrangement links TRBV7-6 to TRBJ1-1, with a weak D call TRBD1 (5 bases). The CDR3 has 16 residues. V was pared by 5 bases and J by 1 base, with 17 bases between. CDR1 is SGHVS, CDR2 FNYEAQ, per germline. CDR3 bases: TGTGCCAGCAGCCCCCGTTCTAGACAGTCGAACACTGAAGCTTTCTTT. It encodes CASSPRSRQSNTEAFF.